This T cell receptor (beta chain) was found in a study of OX40 agonist ivuxolimab in advanced cancers. Turning to the study itself: Ivuxolimab, an antibody that agonizes OX40 (CD134), was administered to the patients. Overall study findings and caveats: What antigens the expanded peripheral T cells recognized was never established. Several nonresponders also turned out to have low normalized T-cell clonal expansion.

The CDR3 is made up of 16 amino acids. Trimming removed 5 bases from V and 7 bases from J; junction bases left unmatched: 13. From germline, CDR1 is MDHEN and CDR2 SYDVKM. Method: immunoSEQ multiplex PCR; TCRdb's copy keeps in-frame clones and lacks some. The data hold around 58,000 clones, with 90% to 95% observed a single time. Remarks on this clone: Antigen specificity is unknown.

The rearrangement links TRBV28 to TRBJ1-5; 8 bases match TRBD1. The clonotype was recovered from an adult with an advanced solid tumor such as melanoma, head and neck, liver or kidney cancer. Material: CD4+ or CD8+ T cells sorted from blood, obtained in a trial of the OX40 agonist ivuxolimab. The CDR3 DNA follows: TGTGCCAGCAGTCCCCCCCCCAGGGGGCAGCGGCAGCCCCAGCATTTT. Translating gives CASSPPPRGQRQPQHF.